Included here is one TCR beta chain sequence, with context. Its antigen is not known. This sample is drawn from a study of T cells in tumors after PD-1 blockade. The data were produced by immunoSEQ multiplex PCR, yet TCRdb's version contains in-frame clones alone and is incomplete. The data show 1,500 or so clones, more than 60% seen once. The V and J ends lost 2 bases and 2 bases, in that order; junction bases with no gene match: 7. The germline gives CDR1 LGHNA, CDR2 YNFKEQ. CDR3 length: 18 residues. Notes on the study in general: Blood contained about 40% of the tumor's TCR clonotypes.

This receptor was taken from a human donor with basal cell carcinoma. Sequenced here: tumor tissue, sampled after anti-PD-1 treatment. The J gene is TRBJ2-2, the V gene TRBV4-2, with 11 nucleotides matching TRBD2. In nucleotides, the CDR3 is TGTGCCAGCAGCCAACCCGGGGGGACTAGCGGAAACACCGGGGAGCTGTTTTTT. It translates to CASSQPGGTSGNTGELFF.